Reported below is one T cell receptor (beta chain). The target of this receptor is not known. No base quality information exists; no much larger clone differs at one position. The data derive from a study of shared clonotypes between healthy human individuals (dated by TCRdb to the early 2020s). The study in broad terms: The cohort included a few men and a couple of women between 18 and 49 years of age. Blood TCR repertoires of five healthy adults were deeply sequenced to estimate repertoire size and the extent of clonotype sharing between individuals. Between about 0.85 and 8.9 billion PBMCs per donor were obtained by leukapheresis. For each donor, three plates each were used for CD4 naive and CD4 memory, two plates were used for CD8 naive, and one plate was used for CD8 memory. Libraries were prepared and TCR repertoires were sequenced by different laboratories using diverse techniques, in order to increase sequencing depth and limit assay-specific biases. Overall study outcomes, separate from this receptor: Because the study included only a small number of donors, the genetic and exposure-history diversity represented was limited. Across a few donors, around 5% of naive CD4, roughly 3.8% of naive CD8, approximately 2.5% of memory CD4, and about 0.4% of memory CD8 clonotypes were shared. Only blood was sampled, and tissue TCR repertoires likely differ from those in blood. Compared with non-shared clonotypes, clonotypes shared by all four sorted-subset donors had higher generation probabilities. Rarefaction of sorted-subset datasets indicated incomplete sequencing despite the large sequencing depth. Pairwise subsampling indicated that sequencing depth was expected to affect the degree of clonotype sharing among donors. Larger estimated clonotype richness was generally found for naive subsets than for memory subsets.

From the cysteine up to the phenylalanine, the CDR3 has a length of 17 residues. CDR3 DNA only is kept here, 51 bases in frame from base 1. Via the germline V gene, CDR1 is MGHDK and CDR2 SYGVNS. The germline ends are 17 bases apart after V is trimmed by 3 bases and J by 3 bases. Using the deep immunoSEQ assay, TCR CDR3 regions were amplified from genomic DNA by multiplex PCR. Extracted genomic DNA from each cell subset was spread evenly across all wells of several immunoSEQ 96-well plates, with each plate serving as a replicate. For sorted subsets, approximately 190 ng of genomic DNA, equivalent to 30,000 or so T cell genomes, went into each replicate PCR. Purified libraries were quantified with a Qubit 3.0 fluorometer, sized on a Bioanalyzer 2100, and re-quantified with the KAPA Library Quantification kit. Each immunoSEQ 96-well plate was sequenced on its own single-read 150-cycle Illumina NextSeq 550 flow cell. As for the authors' bioinformatics: The immunoSEQ output contained only junctional sequences without quality scores, so filtering could not match that applied to full-length reads. To assign V/J genes and CDR3, sequences were annotated using PyIR, a Python wrapper for IgBLAST v1.9, with IMGT germline references. Any read was removed if the V/J assignment was weak (E-value above 1e-6), the CDR3 was missing, or the read contained stop codons, out-of-frame junctions, or ambiguous translated residues. V3J clonotypes were defined as sequences sharing an identical inferred V gene, J gene, and CDR3 amino acid sequence. To compute the percentage overlap between repertoires, the number of shared unique clonotypes was divided by the size of the smaller repertoire. RTK rarefaction, the Chao1 estimator, and Recon v2.1 estimates of unobserved clonotypes were used to assess repertoire richness. Generation probabilities for all TCRbeta clonotypes obtained by the gDNA method from a few donors were computed using OLGA. TCRdb re-hosts the immuneACCESS table, in-frame sequences only. Its copies lack some clones; in the studies checked, an unresolved V gene accounts for under half of them, and the cause for the rest is not known. D and trimming come from the DNA, and the V and J calls and clone size come from that table. The sample table shows 1.4 million to 1.5 million clones, and approximately 97% are seen once. The top ten constitute approximately 1.1% of the sample.

The donors were healthy, HIV-negative adults with no recently reported acute infections or vaccinations. Every donor was a Caucasian adult living in Nashville, Tennessee, USA. CD4+ T cells were enriched by magnetic negative selection; naive cells were then positively selected on CD45RA, and the negative fraction formed the memory subset. Blood was collected by leukapheresis, and PBMCs were isolated by Ficoll-Histopaque density gradient centrifugation and then cryopreserved in liquid nitrogen vapor phase. Purity and quantity of every magnetically sorted T cell population were checked by analytical flow cytometry. Genomic DNA was isolated from each sorted fraction and quantified by UV absorbance on a Nanodrop 2000c.

This clonotype was sampled from a man aged 25-40 years in good health. Recombination connected TRBV25-1 to TRBJ2-2, and the D gene may be TRBD2, 6 bases matching. The sequenced material came from naive CD4+ T cells sorted from blood. Taken with the paper, the label for cell subset or site translates to: CD45RA+ positively selected. The CDR3 loop reads CASSDNLRGLHTGELFF. The DNA sequence is given as TGTGCCAGCAGTGATAACCTTAGGGGACTGCACACCGGGGAGCTGTTTTTT.